This T cell receptor beta chain was sequenced in a study of blood T cell repertoires in COVID-19. Overall study context: Whether acute or convalescent, the COVID-19 samples came from the United States, Italy and Spain.

In the source study's methods: Reference gene primer amplification gave nucleated cell count estimates. Only in-frame clones appear in the TCRdb table, and some are missing; sequencing was by immunoSEQ multiplex PCR. V and J calls and clone size are those listed in that table; D and trimming were worked out from the DNA. The profile shows 45,000 to 65,000 clones, roughly 83% of them singletons. Between the trimmed V and J ends, which lost 4 bases and 4 bases, there was a span of 14 bases. CDR1 is LGHDT and CDR2 is YNNKEL in the germline V gene (reference sequence). The CDR3 loop spans 14 amino acids. Enrolment of Seattle patients took place during active infection, and they were followed longitudinally.

The receptor's source is a man between 25 and 39 years old with COVID-19, enrolled during active disease. This chain links TRBV3-1 (or the pseudogene TRBV3-2) with TRBJ2-7; a possible D gene is TRBD2 (6 bases). Sequencing was done on a sample of peripheral blood. The CDR3: CASSRSSDGYEQYF. As DNA, the CDR3 is TGTGCCAGCAGCCGGTCTAGCGACGGATACGAGCAGTACTTC.